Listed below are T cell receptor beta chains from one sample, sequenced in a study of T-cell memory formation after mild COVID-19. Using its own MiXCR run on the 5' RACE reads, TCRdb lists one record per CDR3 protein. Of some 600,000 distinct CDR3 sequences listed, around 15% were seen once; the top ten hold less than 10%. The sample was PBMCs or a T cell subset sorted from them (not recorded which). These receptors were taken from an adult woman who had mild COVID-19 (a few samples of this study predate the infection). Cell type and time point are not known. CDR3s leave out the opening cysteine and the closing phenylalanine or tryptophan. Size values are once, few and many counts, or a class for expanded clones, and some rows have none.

CDR3: ASSLAPLQEKLF
size: .
J: TRBJ1-4
length: 12
V: TRBV11-2

CDR3: ASSVDDRGGETQY
size: few
J: TRBJ2-5
length: 13
V: TRBV9

CDR3: ASSTVAANYEQY
size: .
J: TRBJ2-7
length: 12
V: TRBV19

CDR3: ASSLVEPGNEQF
size: .
J: TRBJ2-1
length: 12
V: TRBV11-2

CDR3: ASSEYFLAGGPNTGELF
size: .
J: TRBJ2-2
length: 17
V: TRBV25-1

CDR3: SARYPGNIQY
size: .
J: TRBJ2-4
length: 10
V: TRBV20-1

CDR3: ASSPPGLAALNRQF
size: few
J: TRBJ2-1
length: 14
V: TRBV23-1

CDR3: ASSGGGSQETQY
size: .
J: TRBJ2-5
length: 12
V: TRBV25-1

CDR3: SVGWTGDQPQH
size: many
J: TRBJ1-5
length: 11
V: TRBV29-1

CDR3: ASSSPGKGIDTQY
size: few
J: TRBJ2-3
length: 13
V: TRBV7-9

CDR3: ASSLQRGTEAF
size: few
J: TRBJ1-1
length: 11
V: TRBV5-1

CDR3: ASSRGLAGAPRETQY
size: .
J: TRBJ2-5
length: 15
V: TRBV6-5

CDR3: ASRSPGLAVNTQY
size: .
J: TRBJ2-3
length: 13
V: TRBV5-6

CDR3: ASSYFPQGDNTEAF
size: .
J: TRBJ1-1
length: 14
V: TRBV6-2/TRBV6-3

CDR3: ASSQEAAGGSYNEQF
size: .
J: TRBJ2-1
length: 15
V: TRBV4-2

CDR3: ASSLELASDEQF
size: .
J: TRBJ2-1
length: 12
V: TRBV5-1

CDR3: ASSPEGWRFYGYT
size: many
J: TRBJ1-2
length: 13
V: TRBV3-1

CDR3: ASRYLDREMGEAF
size: .
J: TRBJ1-1
length: 13
V: TRBV27

CDR3: SARVAGNQPQH
size: .
J: TRBJ1-5
length: 11
V: TRBV20-1

CDR3: ASSIRTQPGYT
size: .
J: TRBJ1-2
length: 11
V: TRBV2

CDR3: ASSFLGYEQF
size: .
J: TRBJ2-1
length: 10
V: TRBV27

CDR3: SVGQGVGNTIY
size: few
J: TRBJ1-3
length: 11
V: TRBV29-1

CDR3: ASSPLGGANTEAF
size: few
J: TRBJ1-1
length: 13
V: TRBV12-3/TRBV12-4

CDR3: ATRMTGFVTTGELF
size: few
J: TRBJ2-2
length: 14
V: TRBV15

CDR3: ATSVTGDSNQPQH
size: .
J: TRBJ1-5
length: 13
V: TRBV24-1

CDR3: AWRLAGTGVYEQY
size: .
J: TRBJ2-7
length: 13
V: TRBV30

CDR3: ASSLTELADTQY
size: .
J: TRBJ2-3
length: 12
V: TRBV7-3

CDR3: SASERFSGANVLT
size: few
J: TRBJ2-6
length: 13
V: TRBV20-1

CDR3: SARDGHRGHEQY
size: .
J: TRBJ2-7
length: 12
V: TRBV20-1

CDR3: SAGGGTSGFTDTQY
size: few
J: TRBJ2-3
length: 14
V: TRBV20-1

CDR3: ASSLDSLVTYEQY
size: few
J: TRBJ2-7
length: 13
V: TRBV27